This T cell receptor (beta chain) was observed in a study of blood T cells in healthy people across ages. Broader study findings: A strong correlation between TCR beta diversity and naive T cell percentage was seen. Unsorted PBMCs ruled out conclusive naive versus antigen-experienced comparison. When set beside aged donors, long-lived donors presented more naive CD4+ cells and higher diversity.

Combining a sample-barcoded 5' primer with a J-beta primer mix, a second PCR ran for 7 to 11 cycles. Per sample, CDR3-containing paired-end reads numbered at least 3 million. One entry per CDR3 protein results from TCRdb running MiXCR on the 5' RACE reads. Among around 1.5 million distinct CDR3 sequences listed, approximately 59% were seen once. The length of the CDR3 is 15 residues. Germline V gene sequence: CDR1 MNHEY, CDR2 SMNVEV (reference sequence). V shed 5 bases, J shed 5 bases, and the junction held 8 bases outside the gene matches. To note about this clonotype: The target antigen is unknown.

Sequencing used blood. The rearrangement joins TRBV27 to TRBJ1-1, with 10 nucleotides matching TRBD1. The receptor's source is a man between 18 and 35 years old in good health. CDR3 DNA sequence: TGTGCCAGCAGTGGGTGGGACAGGGGAGGGACTGAAGCTTTCTTT. Its translation is CASSGWDRGGTEAFF.